Listed below are T cell receptor beta chains from one sample, sequenced in a study of T cells in Graves' hyperthyroidism and ophthalmopathy. Via MiXCR, TCRdb re-called the multiplex PCR reads, giving one row per CDR3 protein. This sample has about 400,000 distinct CDR3 sequences, with just under 15% found just once. Sequenced sample: blood. The receptors were sampled from a woman aged 25 to 45 with Graves' hyperthyroidism. The CDR3 runs from the conserved cysteine through the conserved F or W. D genes are given only for firm matches. Size is stated for part of the rows, as once, few or many counts, or as a class when the clone is expanded.

>.|TRBJ1-3|.|TRBV13
TGTGCCAGCAGCGGGCAGGGCCCTGGAAACACCATATATTTT
CASSGQGPGNTIYF
>.|TRBJ1-1|TRBD1|TRBV7-6
TGTGCCAGCAGCTCACAGGGGCCGTACACTGAAGCTATCTTT
CASSSQGPYTEAIF
>many|TRBJ1-5|.|TRBV5-1
TGCGCCAGCAGTTTGGACGGAGGAAGCAATCAGCCCCAGCATTTT
CASSLDGGSNQPQHF
>many|TRBJ2-3|.|TRBV24-1
TGTGCCACCAGTGTTGGGACTTATACAGATACGCAGTATTTT
CATSVGTYTDTQYF
>many|TRBJ2-3|.|TRBV20-1
TGCAGTGGAGCGGAGGGGGGGAGAGATACGCAGTATTTT
CSGAEGGRDTQYF
>.|TRBJ2-1|.|TRBV19
TGTGCCAGTAGTAATTACAGGGTAATCAATGAGCAGTTCTTC
CASSNYRVINEQFF
>many|TRBJ1-5|.|TRBV6-1
TGTGCCAGCAGTGAAGCCCGTGGCAGGGTAAAACAGCCCCAGCATTTT
CASSEARGRVKQPQHF
>many|TRBJ2-1|TRBD1|TRBV7-9
TGTGCCAGCAGTTACCCGGGACAGGGCGTATATGAGCAGTTCTTC
CASSYPGQGVYEQFF
>many|TRBJ2-2|.|TRBV2
TGTGCCAGCAGTGAATCTGAGGGAGCCGGGGAGCTGTTTTTT
CASSESEGAGELFF
>many|TRBJ2-1|.|TRBV27
TGTGCCAGCAGGTCGGATGGTTCCTACAATGAGCAGTTCTTC
CASRSDGSYNEQFF
>.|TRBJ2-7|TRBD2|TRBV7-9
TGTGCCAGCAGCTTAAGCCTAGCGGGAACTGTAGACGAGCAGTACTTC
CASSLSLAGTVDEQYF
>.|TRBJ2-2|.|TRBV6-4
TGTGCCAGCACTAGCCAGGCGAACACCGGGGAGCTGTTTTTT
CASTSQANTGELFF
>few|TRBJ1-1|.|TRBV30
TGTGCCTGGAGTGTAACGATCGGAGGGAGCACTGAAGCTTTCTTT
CAWSVTIGGSTEAFF
>many|TRBJ1-2|.|TRBV27
TGTGCCAGCAGTGGCAGCTCCGGGGGGATCTATGGCTACACCTTC
CASSGSSGGIYGYTF
>many|TRBJ2-7|TRBD1|TRBV5-8
TGTGCCAGCAGCCAAGGCGACGGCGGACAGGAGAACTCCTACGAGCAGTACTTC
CASSQGDGGQENSYEQYF
>.|TRBJ1-2|.|TRBV20-1
TGCAGTGCTAAGTGGACAGCTAGCTATGGCTACACCTTC
CSAKWTASYGYTF
>many|TRBJ1-2|TRBD1|TRBV27
TGTGCCAGCAGTTTGGGACAGACCTATGGCTACACCTTC
CASSLGQTYGYTF
>.|TRBJ2-1|TRBD2|TRBV29-1
TGCAGCGTTGAATGGGCGGGAGCGAACAATGAGCAGTTCTTC
CSVEWAGANNEQFF
>many|TRBJ2-3|TRBD2|TRBV28
TGTGCCAGCAGTTTACGAGGGCTAGCGGGAGGAAGGATCTCAGGACCAGATACGCAGTATTTT
CASSLRGLAGGRISGPDTQYF
>.|TRBJ2-3|.|TRBV12-3/TRBV12-4
TGTGCCAGCAGTTCCGCCCTCGGGTATACGCAGTATTTT
CASSSALGYTQYF
>many|TRBJ1-5|.|TRBV20-1
TGCAGTGCAAGACAACAGTCGGATCAGCCCCAGCATTTT
CSARQQSDQPQHF
>many|TRBJ1-2|.|TRBV18
TGTGCCAGCTCACCACCAGGGAATGCCTATGGCTACACCTTC
CASSPPGNAYGYTF
>few|TRBJ2-3|.|TRBV30
TGTGCCTGGAGCTTCAGGAGCACAGATACGCAGTATTTT
CAWSFRSTDTQYF
>.|TRBJ2-3|.|TRBV5-1
TGCGCCAGCAGCCCCTCGCCAACCAGCACAGATACGCAGTATTTT
CASSPSPTSTDTQYF
>.|TRBJ2-1|TRBD2|TRBV12-3/TRBV12-4
TGTGCCAGCAGACGACTAGCCTATGAGCAGTTCTTC
CASRRLAYEQFF
>.|TRBJ1-1|.|TRBV7-9
TGTGCCAGCAGCTTAGCAGACCGCACTGAAGCTTTCTTT
CASSLADRTEAFF
>many|TRBJ2-1|TRBD2|TRBV2
TGTGCCAGCAGGGAGCGGGGGGCCTACAATGAGCAGTTCTTC
CASRERGAYNEQFF
>many|TRBJ2-1|.|TRBV28
TGTGCCAGCAGTCCCCTGTACCTCTCGGCCTACAATGAGCAGTTCTTC
CASSPLYLSAYNEQFF
>many|TRBJ2-1|.|TRBV5-1
TGCGCCAGCAGCTTGTTCACTGAGCGGAAGCACTCCTACAATGAGCAGTTCTTC
CASSLFTERKHSYNEQFF
>few|TRBJ2-7|.|TRBV10-2
TGCGCCAGCAGAGCTCCATGGGGCTCCTACGAGCAGTACTTC
CASRAPWGSYEQYF
>many|TRBJ1-5|.|TRBV4-1
TGCGCCAGCAGCCCCTCGACAGGTAGCAATCAGCCCCAGCATTTT
CASSPSTGSNQPQHF
>many|TRBJ1-5|.|TRBV28
TGTGCCAGCAGTTTATTAGTACAGAGTCGATATAGCAATCAGCCCCAGCATTTT
CASSLLVQSRYSNQPQHF
>many|TRBJ1-1|.|TRBV5-1
TGCGCCAGCAGCTTGAGGGAAAGGAACACTGAAGCTTTCTTT
CASSLRERNTEAFF
>few|TRBJ2-2|TRBD2|TRBV6-2/TRBV6-3
TGTGCCAGCAGTCCACTAGCGGGAGCGTACACCGGGGAGCTGTTTTTT
CASSPLAGAYTGELFF
>many|TRBJ2-5|TRBD1|TRBV5-1
TGCGCCAGCAGCTCCGAGGGGGCCAAGCAAGAGACCCAGTACTTC
CASSSEGAKQETQYF
>.|TRBJ2-7|TRBD2|TRBV20-1
TGCAAGACCGGGGGCGGGAGGAAGGGCGACGAGCAGTACTTC
CKTGGGRKGDEQYF
>few|TRBJ2-1|TRBD2|TRBV3-1
TGTGCCAGCAGCGAACTAGCGGGAGGGGCCTACAATGAGCAGTTCTTC
CASSELAGGAYNEQFF
>.|TRBJ1-2|.|TRBV6-9
TGTGCCAGCAGTTACTTTGCGGGGGGTTCGGATGGCTACACCTTC
CASSYFAGGSDGYTF
>many|TRBJ1-2|.|TRBV28
TGTGCCAGCAGTTATCCAGGGCTTCACTATGGCTACACCTTC
CASSYPGLHYGYTF
>few|TRBJ2-1|.|TRBV7-3
TGTGCCAGCAGCCCTGGCGGAAGGGCCAATGAGCAGTTCTTC
CASSPGGRANEQFF
>few|TRBJ2-4|.|TRBV12-3/TRBV12-4
TGTGCCAGCAGTCCGCCCAGGGCAGGGGCCAAAAACATTCAGTACTTC
CASSPPRAGAKNIQYF
>.|TRBJ1-2|.|TRBV29-1
TGCAGCGTTGGGTGGGGAGTCGACTACACCTTC
CSVGWGVDYTF
>once|TRBJ2-1|TRBD2|TRBV12-5
TGTGCTAGTCGCCAAGGGAGCGGGAACTACAATGAGCAGTTCTTC
CASRQGSGNYNEQFF
>few|TRBJ2-3|.|TRBV7-9
TGTGCCAGCAGCTTAAGAGGTACGGAGGTGAGCACAGATACGCAGTATTTT
CASSLRGTEVSTDTQYF
>.|TRBJ1-5|TRBD1|TRBV19
TGTGCCAGTAGTATAAACAGGGGAGGGGTCCTGAGCAATCAGCCCCAGCATTTT
CASSINRGGVLSNQPQHF
>.|TRBJ2-7|TRBD2|TRBV29-1
TGCAGCGTTGGGCCGGGGGGCTCCTACGAGCAGTACTTC
CSVGPGGSYEQYF
>few|TRBJ2-4|TRBD1|TRBV6-1
TGTGCCAGCAGTGCCGGGACAGGGGGCGGCCTAGCGGGAAAAAACATTCAGTACTTC
CASSAGTGGGLAGKNIQYF
>.|TRBJ1-1|TRBD1|TRBV28
TGTGCCAGCCGTACAGGGGGAACACAATACACTGAAGCTTTCTTT
CASRTGGTQYTEAFF
>.|TRBJ2-3|TRBD1|TRBV30
TGTGCCTGGAGTGCTTTGGGACAGAAAAGCACAGATACGCAGTATTTT
CAWSALGQKSTDTQYF
>few|TRBJ1-4|TRBD1|TRBV18
TGTGCCAGCTCACCAACCGCTCCCGGGACAGGGGTTCGTGCTAATGAAAAACTGTTTTTT
CASSPTAPGTGVRANEKLFF
>few|TRBJ2-1|TRBD2|TRBV4-1
TGCGCCTCTAGCGGGATTGGATACAATGAGCAGTTCTTC
CASSGIGYNEQFF
>few|TRBJ2-7|.|TRBV20-1
TGCAGTGCTAGAGATCCCCAGCGGGTTCGCTACGAGCAGTACTTC
CSARDPQRVRYEQYF
>.|TRBJ2-7|.|TRBV4-1
TGCGCCAGCAGCCAACTCGAGGGCCTCTCCTACGGGCAGTACTTC
CASSQLEGLSYGQYF
>many|TRBJ2-5|.|TRBV12-3/TRBV12-4
TGTGCCAGCAGACGTCCTGGGAGCTCACAAGAGACCCAGTACTTC
CASRRPGSSQETQYF
>many|TRBJ2-7|TRBD2|TRBV20-1
TGCAGTGCGCCCTGGGGCGGGAGTACGTCCTACGAGCAGTACTTC
CSAPWGGSTSYEQYF
>few|TRBJ2-1|.|TRBV12-5
TGTGCTAGTGGTTATGGCGGGAAAGGTTACAATGAGCAGTTCTTC
CASGYGGKGYNEQFF
>many|TRBJ2-1|TRBD2|TRBV7-2
TGTGCCAGCAGCTTAGGCCTAGCGGGAGGCCTCAATGAGCAGTTCTTC
CASSLGLAGGLNEQFF